The source of this T cell receptor (beta chain) is a study of monozygotic twins with inflammatory bowel disease. The length of the CDR3 is 12 residues. Per germline, CDR1 MDHEN and CDR2 SYDVKM. TCRalpha and TCRbeta cDNA underwent two nested PCRs of around 15 and 10 cycles. TCRdb reprocessed the 5' RACE reads and stores each CDR3 protein as one record, lacking DNA. The sample is made up of around 380,000 distinct CDR3 sequences, and the top ten hold 2% to 3% of it. J is TRBJ1-5 and V is TRBV28; TCRdb reports TRBD1, a call that lacks DNA to check it against. The source is a human donor with ulcerative colitis or Crohn's disease, or a healthy co-twin of an affected twin (not recorded which). Specimen: blood. CDR3 sequence reads: CASSPPGTGVHF.